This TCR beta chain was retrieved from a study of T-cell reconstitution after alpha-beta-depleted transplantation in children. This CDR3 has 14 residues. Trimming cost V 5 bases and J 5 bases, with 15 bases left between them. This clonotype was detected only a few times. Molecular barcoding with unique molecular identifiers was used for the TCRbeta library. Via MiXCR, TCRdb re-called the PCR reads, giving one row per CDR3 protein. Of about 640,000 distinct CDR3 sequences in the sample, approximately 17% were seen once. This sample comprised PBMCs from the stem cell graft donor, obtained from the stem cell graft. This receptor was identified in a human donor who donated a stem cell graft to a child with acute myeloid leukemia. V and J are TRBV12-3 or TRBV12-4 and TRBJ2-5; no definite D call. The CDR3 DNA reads TGTGCCAGCAGTATACCCCCCGTGTTTGAGACCCAGTACTTC. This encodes CASSIPPVFETQYF.